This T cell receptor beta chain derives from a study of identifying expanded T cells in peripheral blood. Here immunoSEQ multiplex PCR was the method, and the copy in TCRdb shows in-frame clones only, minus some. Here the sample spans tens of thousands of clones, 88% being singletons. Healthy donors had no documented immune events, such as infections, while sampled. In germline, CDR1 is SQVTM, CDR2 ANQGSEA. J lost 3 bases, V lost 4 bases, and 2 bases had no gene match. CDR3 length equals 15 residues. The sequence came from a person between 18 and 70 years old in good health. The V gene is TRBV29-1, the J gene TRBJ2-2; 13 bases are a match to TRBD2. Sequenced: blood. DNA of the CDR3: TGCAGCGTTGTGGGACTAGCGGGGCACACCGGGGAGCTGTTTTTT. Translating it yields CSVVGLAGHTGELFF.